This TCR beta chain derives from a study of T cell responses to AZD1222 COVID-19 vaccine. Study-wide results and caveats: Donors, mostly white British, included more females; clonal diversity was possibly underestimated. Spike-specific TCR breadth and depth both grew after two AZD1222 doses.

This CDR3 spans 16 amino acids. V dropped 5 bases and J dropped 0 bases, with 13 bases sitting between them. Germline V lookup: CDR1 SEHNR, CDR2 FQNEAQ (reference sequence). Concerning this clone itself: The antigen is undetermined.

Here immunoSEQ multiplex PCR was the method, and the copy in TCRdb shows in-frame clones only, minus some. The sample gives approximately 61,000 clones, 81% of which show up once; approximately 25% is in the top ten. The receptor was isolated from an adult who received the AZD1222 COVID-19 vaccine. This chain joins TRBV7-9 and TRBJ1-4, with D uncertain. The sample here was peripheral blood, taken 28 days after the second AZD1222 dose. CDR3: CASSTGDATTNEKLFF. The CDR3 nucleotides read TGTGCCAGCAGCACCGGAGATGCTACAACTAATGAAAAACTGTTTTTT.